This T cell receptor beta chain appears in the sequencing data of a study of Ad26.COV2.S vaccination and SARS-CoV-2 variants. Study findings and constraints: Vaccine and placebo groups showed comparable non-spike TCR breadth.

Treatment in this sample: some 20 received Ad26.COV2.S at low or high dose, single or two shots; 5 received placebo; per-sample allocation not given. Samples came from day 63 after the first vaccine or placebo injection. The CDR3 loop spans 13 amino acids. Germline V gene data show CDR1 as SGHTA and CDR2 as FQGNSA. V was clipped by 5 bases and J by 5 bases, with 12 bases between them. On this clone: The antigen is not known.

Produced via immunoSEQ multiplex PCR; TCRdb's table is partial and in-frame only. The sample shows around 380,000 clones, approximately 86% of them seen only once. The sequences come from peripheral blood, collected in a trial of Ad26.COV2.S vaccine versus placebo. This receptor was obtained from a person aged 18-65 years who received the Ad26.COV2.S COVID-19 vaccine or a placebo. The J gene is TRBJ1-1, the V gene TRBV7-2, with D possibly matching TRBD1 (5 bases). The CDR3 DNA reads as TGTGCCAGCAGCCTATCGCGGGGGACTGAAGCTTTCTTT. This sequence encodes CASSLSRGTEAFF.